The 27 T cell receptor beta chains below all came from one sample that was sequenced in a study of identical twins. TCRdb reprocessed the 5' RACE reads with MiXCR, giving one entry per CDR3 protein. The sample holds 300,000 to 400,000 distinct CDR3 sequences, 9% to 15% seen once. A further study also used this sample, focusing on yellow fever vaccine responses in identical twins.

The sample comprised CD8+ T cells sorted from blood. The receptors stem from a woman aged 18-29 years in good health.

This chain uses TRBV10-2 with TRBJ2-7, with D perhaps given as TRBD1 or TRBD2 (5 bases each). The CDR3 totals 13 residues. Germline CDR1 reads WSHSY; CDR2 reads SAAADI. Between the trimmed V and J ends, which lost 7 bases and 6 bases, there was a span of 16 bases. The CDR3 loop reads CASTGPSRGEQYV. As DNA, the CDR3 is TGCGCCAGCACGGGACCCTCTCGGGGCGAGCAGTACGTC.

V gene TRBV19 combines with J gene TRBJ2-7, with D uncertain. The CDR3 has 14 residues. Germline V gives CDR1 LNHDA, CDR2 SQIVND (reference sequence). V was shortened by 3 bases and J by 0 bases, with 9 bases between the two germline ends. The CDR3 loop reads CASSINLHSYEQYF. The CDR3 coding sequence is TGTGCCAGTAGTATTAACTTACACTCCTACGAGCAGTACTTC.

This clonotype was counted between two and nine times. The V and J genes are TRBV12-3 or TRBV12-4 and TRBJ2-1, with 7 bases fitting TRBD1. This CDR3 region has 14 residues. V lost 6 bases and J lost 7; bases outside the gene matches: 9. DNA for the CDR3: TGTGCCAGCAGACCCACGACAGGGATTAATGAGCAGTTCTTC. Its translation is CASRPTTGINEQFF.

The V and J genes are TRBV27 and TRBJ2-5; TRBD2 agrees at 8 bases. Germline CDR1 is MNHEY and CDR2 is SMNVEV (reference sequence). V was clipped by 5 bases and J by 3 bases; unmatched bases: 11. The CDR3 has 16 amino acids. CDR3 in DNA: TGTGCCAGCAGTCCAAGACTAGCGACGTGGGAAGAGACCCAGTACTTC. Translated, it gives CASSPRLATWEETQYF.

This clonotype was seen more than once but under ten times. V usage is TRBV5-1 and J usage is TRBJ2-7, with D perhaps matching TRBD1 (5 bases). Trimming removed 0 bases from V and 0 bases from J, with 19 bases in between. Germline V gene data show CDR1 as SGHRS and CDR2 as YFSETQ. CDR3 length: 18 amino acids. The CDR3 nucleotides are TGCGCCAGCAGCTTGGTAGGGGAAAGGGTACCTAGCTCCTACGAGCAGTACTTC. This encodes CASSLVGERVPSSYEQYF. Full variable domain (rest looked up from reference TRBV5-1 and TRBJ2-7): KAGVTQTPRYLIKTRGQQVTLSCSPISGHRSVSWYQQTPGQGLQFLFEYFSETQRNKGNFPGRFSGRQFSNSRSEMNVSTLELGDSALYLCASSLVGERVPSSYEQYFGPGTRLTVT.

This clonotype was counted a few times. The chain is built from TRBV9 and TRBJ2-7; 10 bases are a match to TRBD1. In germline, CDR1 is SGDLS, CDR2 YYNGEE. V was clipped by 0 bases and J by 5 bases; unmatched bases: 5. The CDR3 is made up of 15 amino acids. CDR3 residues: CASSVAGTGANEQYF. CDR3 DNA: TGTGCCAGCAGCGTAGCCGGGACAGGGGCCAACGAGCAGTACTTC.

The chain links TRBV3-1 to TRBJ1-1; no definite D call. Looked up from germline, CDR1 is LGHDT and CDR2 is YNNKEL (reference sequence). CDR3 size: 15 residues. The V gene lost 4 bases and the J gene lost 3 bases, with 15 bases spanning the gap. CDR3 sequence (DNA): TGTGCCAGCAGCCCGGATTCGGGCTCGGACACTGAAGCTTTCTTT. Protein sequence: CASSPDSGSDTEAFF.

The chain combines TRBV7-9 with TRBJ2-5, with TRBD1 as a possible D gene (6 bases). Deletions cut 4 bases from V and 4 bases from J, with 13 bases between. Germline V gene sequence: CDR1 SEHNR, CDR2 FQNEAQ (reference sequence). This CDR3 has 14 residues. The CDR3 region is CASSSEQGRETQYF. In DNA, the CDR3 is TGTGCCAGCAGCTCCGAACAGGGTAGAGAGACCCAGTACTTC.

This clonotype was seen only a few times. The J gene is TRBJ2-3, the V gene TRBV5-1; D may be TRBD2 (5 bases). The V end was cut by 1 base, the J end by 2 bases, with 11 bases between. This CDR3 comprises 15 residues. The germline V gene encodes CDR1 SGHRS and CDR2 YFSETQ. This CDR3 reads CASSLRDYLTDTQYF. The CDR3 DNA is TGCGCCAGCAGCTTGCGAGACTACCTCACAGATACGCAGTATTTT. Full variable domain (outside the CDR3, taken from reference TRBV5-1 and TRBJ2-3): KAGVTQTPRYLIKTRGQQVTLSCSPISGHRSVSWYQQTPGQGLQFLFEYFSETQRNKGNFPGRFSGRQFSNSRSEMNVSTLELGDSALYLCASSLRDYLTDTQYFGPGTRLTVL.

The V and J genes are TRBV5-6 and TRBJ2-5; D is possibly TRBD2 (5 bases). Germline V lookup: CDR1 SGHDT, CDR2 YYEEEE. Trimming left V 1 base short and J 2 bases short, with 18 bases between. The CDR3 has 17 residues. CDR3 nucleotides: TGTGCCAGCAGCTTGAAGCAGTGGGGAGCGGAGCAAGAGACCCAGTACTTC. Amino acids: CASSLKQWGAEQETQYF.

This clonotype was recorded at least ten times. The rearrangement joins TRBV5-1 to TRBJ2-5; TRBD2 aligns across 13 bases. J was trimmed by 3 bases and V by 4 bases; bases with no gene match: 3. Germline V CDR1 and CDR2: SGHRS, YFSETQ. The CDR3 runs to 15 residues. The DNA for the CDR3 is TGCGCCAGCAGCGTAGGACTAGCGGGGGAAGAGACCCAGTACTTC. It specifies CASSVGLAGEETQYF.

This clonotype came up a few times. The chain couples TRBV6-4 to TRBJ2-1, with D uncertain. CDR3 length: 13 amino acids. V was clipped by 4 bases and J by 3 bases, with 7 bases between them. Germline V CDR1 and CDR2: MRHNA, SNTAGT. The CDR3 sequence: CASSVTHYNEQFF. CDR3 nucleotides: TGTGCCAGCAGTGTAACACACTACAATGAGCAGTTCTTC.

This clonotype has just a few counts. The chain couples TRBV4-1 to TRBJ2-3; perhaps TRBD2 as D (6 bases). The CDR3 has 16 residues. V gave up 2 bases and J gave up 6 bases, with 18 bases separating them. Germline loops: CDR1 MGHRA, CDR2 YSYEKL. The CDR3 sequence is CASSQRLTGGADTQYF. The CDR3 nucleotides are TGCGCCAGCAGCCAACGCCTGACCGGAGGGGCGGATACGCAGTATTTT.

This clonotype was counted only a few times. J is TRBJ2-7 and V is TRBV4-2; D is unclear. V was cut by 0 bases and J by 3 bases, with 9 bases left in between. Looked up from germline, CDR1 is LGHNA and CDR2 is YNFKEQ. This CDR3 is 14 amino acids long. The CDR3 sequence is CASSQDLGSYEQYF. The CDR3 region has the DNA TGTGCCAGCAGCCAAGATCTGGGCAGCTACGAGCAGTACTTC.

This clonotype has only one observation. The chain couples TRBV28 to TRBJ2-2, with 10 bases that match TRBD2. The trim removed 4 bases at V and 1 base at J, leaving 9 bases unmatched. CDR1 MDHEN and CDR2 SYDVKM come from the germline V gene. This CDR3 has 18 residues. The CDR3 here is CASSYSGRYYGNTGELFF. The DNA of the CDR3 is TGTGCCAGCAGTTATAGCGGGAGGTACTATGGGAACACCGGGGAGCTGTTTTTT.

For this clonotype: Since no conserved phenylalanine or tryptophan closes the CDR3, a read error is the likely cause. V is TRBV28 and J is TRBJ1-2; D is ambiguous. Trimming removed 3 bases at V and 1 base at J, with 9 bases between. Germline V gives CDR1 MDHEN, CDR2 SYDVKM. This CDR3 has 14 residues. The DNA of the CDR3 is TGTGCCAGCAGTTTGGTCAGAGATAACTATGGCTACACCTAC. Its translation is CASSLVRDNYGYTY.

This clonotype has a handful of counts. The rearrangement links TRBV29-1 to TRBJ2-5, with 8 bases aligning to TRBD2. CDR3 length: 14 amino acids. The V gene end was trimmed by 3 bases and the J gene end by 5 bases; junction bases not matched to a gene: 8. CDR1 is SQVTM, CDR2 ANQGSEA, per germline. The CDR3 region is CSVDGGAPPETQYF. The CDR3 nucleotides are TGCAGCGTTGACGGGGGGGCCCCGCCTGAGACCCAGTACTTC.

The chain combines TRBV27 with TRBJ2-1, with TRBD2 matching 10 bases. Germline CDR1 is MNHEY and CDR2 is SMNVEV (reference sequence). The CDR3 loop spans 15 amino acids. The V gene end was trimmed by 6 bases and the J gene end by 6 bases; junction bases not matched to a gene: 8. The CDR3 DNA is TGTGCCAGCAGACGAGCGGGAGGGGTAGGCAATGAGCAGTTCTTC. It codes for CASRRAGGVGNEQFF.

The sample holds one count of this clonotype. The chain is built from TRBV5-6 and TRBJ2-7; D might be TRBD2 (6 bases). Germline CDR1 SGHDT, CDR2 YYEEEE. V was trimmed by 7 bases and J by 1 base, leaving 21 bases between them. The CDR3 covers 16 residues. CDR3 residues: CASHRGAGRESYEQYV. The CDR3 DNA is TGTGCCAGCCACAGAGGGGCGGGGCGAGAGTCCTACGAGCAGTACGTC.

The genes are TRBV2 and TRBJ1-3; 8 bases map to TRBD1. Germline CDR1 SNHLY, CDR2 FYNNEI. CDR3 length equals 16 residues. Trimming cost V 6 bases and J 0 bases; bases outside gene matches: 7. CDR3 amino acids: CASRERTGLSGNTIYF. CDR3 nucleotides: TGTGCCAGCAGGGAAAGGACAGGGCTCTCTGGAAACACCATATATTTT.

Many counts were recorded for this clonotype. This chain links TRBV29-1 with TRBJ2-1; TRBD2 aligns across 8 bases. Germline V gene data show CDR1 as SQVTM and CDR2 as ANQGSEA. J was trimmed by 6 bases and V by 7 bases; bases with no gene match: 5. This CDR3 has 12 amino acids. CDR3 protein: CSEGLAGNEQFF. The CDR3 nucleotides are TGCAGCGAAGGACTAGCAGGCAATGAGCAGTTCTTC.

Ten or more counts support this clonotype. This chain joins TRBV4-1 and TRBJ2-7; weak D call: TRBD2 (6 bases). This CDR3 has 17 amino acids. Germline assignment: CDR1 MGHRA and CDR2 YSYEKL. V was cut by 3 bases and J by 1 base, with 19 bases left in between. The CDR3 sequence: CASSQSMGGLGSYEQYV. DNA of the CDR3: TGCGCCAGCAGCCAGTCTATGGGGGGTCTCGGATCCTACGAGCAGTACGTC.

The chain joins TRBV7-9 to TRBJ1-1; D is ambiguous. V shed 0 bases and J shed 6 bases, with 14 bases lying between them. This CDR3 has 15 residues. Per germline, CDR1 SEHNR and CDR2 FQNEAQ (reference sequence). In DNA, the CDR3 is TGTGCCAGCAGCTTAGCCTTGGGGATCTTGGCTGAAGCTTTCTTT. This translates into CASSLALGILAEAFF.

V usage is TRBV2 and J usage is TRBJ2-3; a weak D match, TRBD1 (6 bases). This CDR3 is 15 amino acids long. The germline V gene has CDR1 SNHLY and CDR2 FYNNEI. V dropped 4 bases and J dropped 0 bases, with 11 bases sitting between them. The CDR3 nucleotides are TGTGCCAGCAGTGTGAGGGACACAAGCACAGATACGCAGTATTTT. Translating gives CASSVRDTSTDTQYF.

The chain employs TRBV9 and TRBJ2-1, with D unresolved. Germline assignment: CDR1 SGDLS and CDR2 YYNGEE. CDR3 length equals 15 residues. V lost 0 bases and J 5 bases, leaving 12 bases between the germline ends. The CDR3 loop is CASSVDRWSNNEQFF. The CDR3 DNA reads TGTGCCAGCAGCGTAGATCGTTGGAGCAACAATGAGCAGTTCTTC.

V and J are TRBV27 and TRBJ2-6, with 9 bases identical to TRBD2. V lost 7 bases to trimming and J lost 0 bases; unmatched junction nucleotides: 10. The CDR3 contains 18 residues. Germline V gives CDR1 MNHEY, CDR2 SMNVEV (reference sequence). The CDR3 region is CASTTVLAGASGANVLTF. In DNA form, the CDR3 reads TGTGCCAGCACAACTGTACTAGCGGGTGCCTCTGGGGCCAACGTCCTGACTTTC.

The sample holds many counts of this clonotype. The chain is built from TRBV7-2 and TRBJ2-1; D is perhaps TRBD1 (6 bases). The V end was cut by 4 bases, the J end by 0 bases, with 16 bases between. The germline V gene has CDR1 SGHTA and CDR2 FQGNSA. This CDR3 has 17 residues. The CDR3 bases are TGTGCCAGCAGCTCAGTAGTCGACAGGTACTCCTACAATGAGCAGTTCTTC. It is translated as CASSSVVDRYSYNEQFF.